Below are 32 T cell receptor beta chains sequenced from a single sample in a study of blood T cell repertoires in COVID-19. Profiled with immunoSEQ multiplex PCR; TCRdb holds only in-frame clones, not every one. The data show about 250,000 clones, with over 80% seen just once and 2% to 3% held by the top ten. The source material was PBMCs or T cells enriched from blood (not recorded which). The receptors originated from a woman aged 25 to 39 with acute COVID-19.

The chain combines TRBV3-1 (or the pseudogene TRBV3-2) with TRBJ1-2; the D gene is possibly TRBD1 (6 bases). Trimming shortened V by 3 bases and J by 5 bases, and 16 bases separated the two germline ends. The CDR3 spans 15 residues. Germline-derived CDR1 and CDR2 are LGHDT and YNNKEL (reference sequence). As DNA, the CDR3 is TGTGCCAGCAGCCACTCCGTGGAGACAGGATATGGCTACACCTTC. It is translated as CASSHSVETGYGYTF.

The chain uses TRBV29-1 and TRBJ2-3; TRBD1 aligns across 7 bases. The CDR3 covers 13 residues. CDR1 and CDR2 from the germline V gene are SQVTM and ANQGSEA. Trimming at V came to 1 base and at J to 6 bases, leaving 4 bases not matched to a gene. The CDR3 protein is CSVEGQGMDTQYF. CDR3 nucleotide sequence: TGCAGCGTTGAAGGACAGGGAATGGATACGCAGTATTTT.

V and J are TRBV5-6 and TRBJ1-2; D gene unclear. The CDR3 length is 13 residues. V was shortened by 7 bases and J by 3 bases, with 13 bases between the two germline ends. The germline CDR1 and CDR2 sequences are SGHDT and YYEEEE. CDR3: CASGREGYYGYTF. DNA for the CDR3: TGTGCCAGCGGAAGGGAGGGTTACTATGGCTACACCTTC.

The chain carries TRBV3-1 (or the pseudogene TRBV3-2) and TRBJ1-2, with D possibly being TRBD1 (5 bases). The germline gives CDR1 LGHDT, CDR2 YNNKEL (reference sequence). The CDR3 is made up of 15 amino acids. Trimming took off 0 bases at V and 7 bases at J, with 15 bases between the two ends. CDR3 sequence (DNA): TGTGCCAGCAGCCAAGATGGAAGCAGGGTTAGTGGCTACACCTTC. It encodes CASSQDGSRVSGYTF.

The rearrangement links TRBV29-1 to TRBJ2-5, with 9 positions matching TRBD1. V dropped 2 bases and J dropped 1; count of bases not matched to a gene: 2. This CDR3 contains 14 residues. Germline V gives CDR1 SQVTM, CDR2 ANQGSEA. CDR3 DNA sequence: TGCAGCGTTGAATACAGGGGGCCCCAAGAGACCCAGTACTTC. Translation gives CSVEYRGPQETQYF.

The CDR3 loop is CASPGLKNTEAFF. Here the CDR3 DNA reads TGTGCCAGCCCGGGACTCAAGAACACTGAAGCTTTCTTT. The chain combines TRBV7-9 with TRBJ1-1; perhaps TRBD1 as D (5 bases). V was shortened by 8 bases and J by 1 base, with 11 bases between the two germline ends. In germline, CDR1 is SEHNR, CDR2 FQNEAQ (reference sequence). CDR3 length: 13 residues. Looking up the rest from reference TRBV7-9 and TRBJ1-1 gives the full variable domain: DTGVSQNPRHKITKRGQNVTFRCDPISEHNRLYWYRQTLGQGPEFLTYFQNEAQLEKSRLLSDRFSAERPKGSFSTLEIQRTEQGDSAMYLCASPGLKNTEAFFGQGTRLTVV.

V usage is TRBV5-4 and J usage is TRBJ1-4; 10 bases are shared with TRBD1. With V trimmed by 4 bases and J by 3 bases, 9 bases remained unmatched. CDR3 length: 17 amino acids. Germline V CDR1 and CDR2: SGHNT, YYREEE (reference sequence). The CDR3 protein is CASSERTGGIANEKLFF. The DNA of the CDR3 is TGTGCCAGCAGCGAAAGGACAGGGGGGATCGCTAATGAAAAACTGTTTTTT.

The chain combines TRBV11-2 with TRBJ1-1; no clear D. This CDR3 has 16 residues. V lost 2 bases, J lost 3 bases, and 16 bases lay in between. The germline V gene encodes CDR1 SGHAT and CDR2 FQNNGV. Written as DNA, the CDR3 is TGTGCCAGCAGCTTATGGAGGGCCTCGGGGTACACTGAAGCTTTCTTT. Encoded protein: CASSLWRASGYTEAFF.

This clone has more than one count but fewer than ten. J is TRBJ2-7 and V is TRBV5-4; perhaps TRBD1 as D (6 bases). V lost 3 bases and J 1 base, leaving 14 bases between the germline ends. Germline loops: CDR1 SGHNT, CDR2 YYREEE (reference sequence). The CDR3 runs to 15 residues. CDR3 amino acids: CASSSSGVRSYEQYF. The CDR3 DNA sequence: TGTGCCAGCAGCTCCTCAGGGGTACGTTCCTACGAGCAGTACTTC.

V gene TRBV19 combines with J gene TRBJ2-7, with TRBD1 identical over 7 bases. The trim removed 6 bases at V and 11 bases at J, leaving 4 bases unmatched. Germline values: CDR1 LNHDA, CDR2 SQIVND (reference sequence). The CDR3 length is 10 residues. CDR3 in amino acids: CASSTTGKYF. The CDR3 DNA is TGTGCCAGTAGCACGACAGGGAAGTACTTC. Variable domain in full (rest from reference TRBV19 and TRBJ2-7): DGGITQSPKYLFRKEGQNVTLSCEQNLNHDAMYWYRQDPGQGLRLIYYSQIVNDFQKGDIAEGYSVSREKKESFPLTVTSAQKNPTAFYLCASSTTGKYFGPGTRLTVT.

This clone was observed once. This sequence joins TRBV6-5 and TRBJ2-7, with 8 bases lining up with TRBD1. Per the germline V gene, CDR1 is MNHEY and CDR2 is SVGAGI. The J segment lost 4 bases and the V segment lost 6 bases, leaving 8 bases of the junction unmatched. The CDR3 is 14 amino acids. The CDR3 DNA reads TGTGCCAGCAGCCGCGGGACAGGAGGATACGAGCAGTACTTC. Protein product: CASSRGTGGYEQYF.

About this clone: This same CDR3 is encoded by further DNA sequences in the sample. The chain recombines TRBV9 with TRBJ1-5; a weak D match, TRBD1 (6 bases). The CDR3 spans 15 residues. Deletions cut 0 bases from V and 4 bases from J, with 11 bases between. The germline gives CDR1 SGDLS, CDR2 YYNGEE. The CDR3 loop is CASSVGPGENQPQHF. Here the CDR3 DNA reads TGTGCCAGCAGCGTAGGGCCAGGGGAGAATCAGCCCCAGCATTTT.

This chain's CDR3 is CAWSLLGGRETQYF. Written as DNA, the CDR3 is TGTGCCTGGAGTCTTCTCGGGGGTCGAGAGACCCAGTACTTC. The chain couples TRBV30 to TRBJ2-5; D is possibly TRBD2 (6 bases). This CDR3 is 14 amino acids long. V shed 2 bases and J shed 4 bases, with 14 bases lying between them. Germline CDR1 reads GTSNPN; CDR2 reads SVGIG (reference sequence).

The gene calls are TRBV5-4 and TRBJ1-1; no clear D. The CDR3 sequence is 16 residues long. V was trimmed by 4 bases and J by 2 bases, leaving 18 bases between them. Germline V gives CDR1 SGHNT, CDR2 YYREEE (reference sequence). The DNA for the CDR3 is TGTGCCAGCAGCGAGGCTAAGAGGACTTCCAACACTGAAGCTTTCTTT. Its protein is CASSEAKRTSNTEAFF.

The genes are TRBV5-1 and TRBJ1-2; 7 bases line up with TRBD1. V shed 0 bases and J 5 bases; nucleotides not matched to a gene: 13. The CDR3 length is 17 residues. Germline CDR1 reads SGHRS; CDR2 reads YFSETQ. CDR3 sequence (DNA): TGCGCCAGCAGCTTGGATACAGTAGGAGGGGGCCATTATGGCTACACCTTC. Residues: CASSLDTVGGGHYGYTF.

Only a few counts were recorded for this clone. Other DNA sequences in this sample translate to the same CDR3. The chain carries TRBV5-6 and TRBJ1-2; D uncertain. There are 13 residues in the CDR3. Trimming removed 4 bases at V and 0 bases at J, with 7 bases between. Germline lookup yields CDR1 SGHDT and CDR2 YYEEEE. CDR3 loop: CASSLATNYGYTF. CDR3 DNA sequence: TGTGCCAGCAGCCTAGCGACTAACTATGGCTACACCTTC.

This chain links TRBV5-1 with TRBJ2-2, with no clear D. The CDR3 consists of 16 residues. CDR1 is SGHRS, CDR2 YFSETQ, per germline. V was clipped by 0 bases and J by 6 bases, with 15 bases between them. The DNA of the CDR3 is TGCGCCAGCAGCTTGGTTTCTGATGGTAGTGCCGGGGAGCTGTTTTTT. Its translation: CASSLVSDGSAGELFF.

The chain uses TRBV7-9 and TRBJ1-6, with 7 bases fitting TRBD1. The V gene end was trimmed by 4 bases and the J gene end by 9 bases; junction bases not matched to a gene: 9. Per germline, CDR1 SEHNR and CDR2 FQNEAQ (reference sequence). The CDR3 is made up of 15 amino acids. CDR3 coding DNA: TGTGCCAGCAGCTCACCCCAGGGGGGCAGTTCACCCCTCCACTTT. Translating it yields CASSSPQGGSSPLHF.

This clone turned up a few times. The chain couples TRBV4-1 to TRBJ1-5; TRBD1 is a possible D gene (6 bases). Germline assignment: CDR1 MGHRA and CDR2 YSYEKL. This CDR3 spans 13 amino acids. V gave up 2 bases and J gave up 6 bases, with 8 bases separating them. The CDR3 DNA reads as TGCGCCAGCAGCCAAACAGGGAGTCAGCCCCAGCATTTT. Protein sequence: CASSQTGSQPQHF.

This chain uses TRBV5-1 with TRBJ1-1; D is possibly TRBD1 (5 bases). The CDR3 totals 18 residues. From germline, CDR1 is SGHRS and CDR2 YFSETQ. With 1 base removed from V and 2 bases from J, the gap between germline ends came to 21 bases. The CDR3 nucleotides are TGCGCCAGCAGCTTGAATATTAGATATCAGGGAGGAAACACTGAAGCTTTCTTT. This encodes CASSLNIRYQGGNTEAFF.

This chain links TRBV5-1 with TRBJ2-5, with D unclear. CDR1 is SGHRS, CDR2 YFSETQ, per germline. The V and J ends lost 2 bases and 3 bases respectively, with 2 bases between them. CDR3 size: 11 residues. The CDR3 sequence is CASSFEETQYF. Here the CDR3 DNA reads TGCGCCAGCAGCTTCGAAGAGACCCAGTACTTC. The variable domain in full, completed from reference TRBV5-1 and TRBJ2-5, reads KAGVTQTPRYLIKTRGQQVTLSCSPISGHRSVSWYQQTPGQGLQFLFEYFSETQRNKGNFPGRFSGRQFSNSRSEMNVSTLELGDSALYLCASSFEETQYFGPGTRLLVL.

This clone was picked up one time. CDR3 coding DNA: TGTGCCAGCAGTCCCCCCGACAGGGGCACTGAAGCTTTCTTT. Residues: CASSPPDRGTEAFF. This chain links TRBV6-5 with TRBJ1-1; 8 nucleotides agree with TRBD1. The germline V gene has CDR1 MNHEY and CDR2 SVGAGI. The junction had 6 bases not matched to a gene; V was cut back by 5 bases and J by 4 bases. The CDR3 contains 14 residues.

The CDR3 region is CASSYGGARTDTQYF. In DNA, the CDR3 is TGTGCCAGCAGTTACGGCGGGGCCCGCACAGATACGCAGTATTTT. V and J are TRBV6-2 or TRBV6-3 and TRBJ2-3, with D possibly TRBD2 on 6 matching bases. This CDR3 region has 15 residues. CDR1 is MNHEY, CDR2 SVGEGT, per germline. The V and J ends lost 2 bases and 1 base respectively, with 10 bases between them.

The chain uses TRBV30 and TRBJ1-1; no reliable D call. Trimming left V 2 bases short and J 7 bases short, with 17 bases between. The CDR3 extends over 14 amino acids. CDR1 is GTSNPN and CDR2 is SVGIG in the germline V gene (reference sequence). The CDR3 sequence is CAWSFAAGPIEAFF. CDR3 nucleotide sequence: TGTGCCTGGAGTTTCGCAGCTGGGCCCATTGAAGCTTTCTTT.

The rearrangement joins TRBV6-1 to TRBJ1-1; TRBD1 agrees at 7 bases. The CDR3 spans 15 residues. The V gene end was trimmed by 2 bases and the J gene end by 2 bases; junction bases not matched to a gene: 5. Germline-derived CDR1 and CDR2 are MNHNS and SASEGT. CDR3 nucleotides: TGTGCCAGCAGTGAATTTTACAGGGGAAACACTGAAGCTTTCTTT. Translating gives CASSEFYRGNTEAFF.

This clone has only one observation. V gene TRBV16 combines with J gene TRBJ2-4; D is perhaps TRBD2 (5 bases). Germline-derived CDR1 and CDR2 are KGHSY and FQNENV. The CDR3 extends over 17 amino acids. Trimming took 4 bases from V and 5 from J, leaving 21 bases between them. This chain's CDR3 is CASSRGSPALIENIQYF. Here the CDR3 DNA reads TGTGCCAGCAGCCGCGGGTCACCAGCCCTAATCGAAAACATTCAGTACTTC.

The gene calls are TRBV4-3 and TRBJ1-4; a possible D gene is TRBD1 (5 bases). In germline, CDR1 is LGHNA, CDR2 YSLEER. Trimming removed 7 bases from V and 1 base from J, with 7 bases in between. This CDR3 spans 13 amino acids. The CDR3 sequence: CASNGGTNEKLFF. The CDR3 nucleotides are TGCGCCAGCAACGGGGGAACTAATGAAAAACTGTTTTTT.

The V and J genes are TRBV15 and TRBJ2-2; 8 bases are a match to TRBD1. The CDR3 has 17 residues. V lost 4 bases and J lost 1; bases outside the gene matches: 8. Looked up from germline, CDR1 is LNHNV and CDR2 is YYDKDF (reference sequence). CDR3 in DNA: TGTGCCACCAGCACACGGGACAGGTTAGAGAACACCGGGGAGCTGTTTTTT. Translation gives CATSTRDRLENTGELFF.

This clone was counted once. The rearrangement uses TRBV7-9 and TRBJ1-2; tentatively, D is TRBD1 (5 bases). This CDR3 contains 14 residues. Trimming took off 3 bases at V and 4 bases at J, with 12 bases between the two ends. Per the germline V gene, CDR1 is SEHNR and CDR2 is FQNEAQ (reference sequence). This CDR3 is CASSLTESRYGYTF. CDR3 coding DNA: TGTGCCAGCAGCTTGACAGAGTCCCGCTATGGCTACACCTTC.

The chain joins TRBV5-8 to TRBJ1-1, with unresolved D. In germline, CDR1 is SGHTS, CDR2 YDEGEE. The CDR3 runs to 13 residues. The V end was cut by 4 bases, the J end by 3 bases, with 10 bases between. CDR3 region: CASSLGEDTEAFF. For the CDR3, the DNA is TGTGCCAGCAGCCTTGGGGAGGACACTGAAGCTTTCTTT. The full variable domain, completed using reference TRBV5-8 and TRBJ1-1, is EAGVTQSPTHLIKTRGQQATLRCSPISGHTSVYWYQQALGLGLQFLLWYDEGEERNRGNFPPRFSGRQFPNYSSELNVNALELEDSALYLCASSLGEDTEAFFGQGTRLTVV.

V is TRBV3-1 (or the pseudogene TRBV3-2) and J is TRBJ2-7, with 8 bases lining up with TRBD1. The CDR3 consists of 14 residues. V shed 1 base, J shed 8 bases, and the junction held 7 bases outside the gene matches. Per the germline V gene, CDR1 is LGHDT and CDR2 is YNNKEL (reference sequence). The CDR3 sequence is CASSQGTGSLQQYF. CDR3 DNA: TGTGCCAGCAGCCAAGGGACAGGGTCACTCCAGCAGTACTTC.

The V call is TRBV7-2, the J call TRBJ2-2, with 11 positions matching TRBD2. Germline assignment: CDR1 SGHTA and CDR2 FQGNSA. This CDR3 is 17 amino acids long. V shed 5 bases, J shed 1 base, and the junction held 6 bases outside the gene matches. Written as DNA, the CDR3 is TGTGCCAGCAGCGCCCTAGCGGGGGGTATGAACACCGGGGAGCTGTTTTTT. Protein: CASSALAGGMNTGELFF.